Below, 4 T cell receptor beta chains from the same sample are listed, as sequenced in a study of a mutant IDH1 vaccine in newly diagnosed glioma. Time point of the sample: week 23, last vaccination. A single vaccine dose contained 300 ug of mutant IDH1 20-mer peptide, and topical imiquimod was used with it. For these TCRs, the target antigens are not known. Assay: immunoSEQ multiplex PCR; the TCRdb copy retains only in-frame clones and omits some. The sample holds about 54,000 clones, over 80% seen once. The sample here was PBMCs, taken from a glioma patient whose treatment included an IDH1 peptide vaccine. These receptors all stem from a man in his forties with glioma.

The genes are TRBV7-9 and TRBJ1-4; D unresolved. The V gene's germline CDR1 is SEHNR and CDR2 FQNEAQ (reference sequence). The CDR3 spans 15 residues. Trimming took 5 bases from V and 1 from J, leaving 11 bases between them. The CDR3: CASSHQEGTNEKLFF. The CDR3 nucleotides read TGTGCCAGCAGCCACCAGGAAGGAACTAATGAAAAACTGTTTTTT.

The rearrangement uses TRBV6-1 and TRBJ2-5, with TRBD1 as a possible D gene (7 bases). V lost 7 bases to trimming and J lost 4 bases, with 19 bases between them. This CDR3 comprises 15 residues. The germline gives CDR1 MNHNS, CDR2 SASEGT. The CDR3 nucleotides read TGTGCCAGCATCGGGAGACAGGGTAGGAGAGAGACCCAGTACTTC. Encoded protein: CASIGRQGRRETQYF.

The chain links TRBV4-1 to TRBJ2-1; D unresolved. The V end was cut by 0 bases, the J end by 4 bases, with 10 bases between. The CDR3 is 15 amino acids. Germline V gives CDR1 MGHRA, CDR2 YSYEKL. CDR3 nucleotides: TGCGCCAGCAGCCAAGAGGCGACGCTGTACAATGAGCAGTTCTTC. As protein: CASSQEATLYNEQFF.

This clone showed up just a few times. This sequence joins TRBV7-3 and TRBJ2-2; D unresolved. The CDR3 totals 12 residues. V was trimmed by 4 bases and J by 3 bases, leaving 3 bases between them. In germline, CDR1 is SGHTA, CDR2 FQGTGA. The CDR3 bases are TGTGCCAGCAGCTCCGACACCGGGGAGCTGTTTTTT. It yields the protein CASSSDTGELFF.